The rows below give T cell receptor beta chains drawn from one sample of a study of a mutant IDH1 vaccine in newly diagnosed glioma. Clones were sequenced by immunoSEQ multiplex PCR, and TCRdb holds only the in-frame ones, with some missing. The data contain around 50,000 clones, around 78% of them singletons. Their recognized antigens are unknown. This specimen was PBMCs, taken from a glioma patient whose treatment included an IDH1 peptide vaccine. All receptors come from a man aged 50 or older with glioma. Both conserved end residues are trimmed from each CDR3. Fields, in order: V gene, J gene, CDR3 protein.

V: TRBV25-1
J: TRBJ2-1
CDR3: AGQRGGGNEQF

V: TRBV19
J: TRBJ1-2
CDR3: ARQTNYGYT

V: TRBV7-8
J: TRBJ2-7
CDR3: ASSFLEGGGTYEQY

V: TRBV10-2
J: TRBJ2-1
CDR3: ASKAGAYNEQF

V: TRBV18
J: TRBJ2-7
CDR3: ASSAGTGVEQY

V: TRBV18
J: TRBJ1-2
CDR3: ASSLHKEGDGYT

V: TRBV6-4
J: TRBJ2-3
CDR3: ASSVTSGGRDTQY

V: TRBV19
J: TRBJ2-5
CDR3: ASSIEGTQY

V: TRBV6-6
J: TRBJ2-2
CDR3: ASSFTGTANTGELF

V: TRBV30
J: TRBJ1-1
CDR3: AWRRGTYTEAF

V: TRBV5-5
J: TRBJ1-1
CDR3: ASSLTASPEAF

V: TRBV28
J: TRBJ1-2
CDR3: AIDRVSNYGYT

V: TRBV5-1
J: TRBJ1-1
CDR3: ASSKGRGGDTEAF

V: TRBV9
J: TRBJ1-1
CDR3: ASNEGRTNTEAF

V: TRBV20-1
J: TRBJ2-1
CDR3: SAWRGSPQF

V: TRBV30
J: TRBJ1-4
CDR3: AWSSANEKLF

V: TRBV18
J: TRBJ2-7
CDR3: ASSPGFEIYEQY

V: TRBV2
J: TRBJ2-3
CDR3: ASSDPTLGTDTQY

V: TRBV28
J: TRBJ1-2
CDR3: ASSRDSYGYT

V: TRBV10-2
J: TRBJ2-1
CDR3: ASSELVRGRGEQF

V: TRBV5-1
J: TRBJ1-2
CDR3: ASSSPRGEVGYT

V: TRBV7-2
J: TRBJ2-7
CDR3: ASSSGLAGEQY

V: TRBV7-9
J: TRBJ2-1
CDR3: ASSLVSGGAHEQF

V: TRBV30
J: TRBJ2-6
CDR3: AWGARSGAGANVLT

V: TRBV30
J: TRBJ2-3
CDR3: AWSVHPSGGAGTQY

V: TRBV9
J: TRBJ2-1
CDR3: ASSPRLAGVEQF

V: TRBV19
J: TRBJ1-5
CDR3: ASWAFNQPQH

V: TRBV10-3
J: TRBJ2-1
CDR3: AIGSGTSGNNEQF

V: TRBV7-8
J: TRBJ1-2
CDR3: ASSSTGRGGYT

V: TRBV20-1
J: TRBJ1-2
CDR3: SATREYGYT

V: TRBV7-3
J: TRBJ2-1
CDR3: ASSLLSGSYNEQF

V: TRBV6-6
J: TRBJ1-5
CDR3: ASNLQGYSNQPQH

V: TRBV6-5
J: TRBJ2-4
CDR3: ASRRRLAKNIQY

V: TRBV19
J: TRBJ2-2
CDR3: ASSIFPGTTLQTANTGELF

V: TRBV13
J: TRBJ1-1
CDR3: ASSHPRTGGDTEAF

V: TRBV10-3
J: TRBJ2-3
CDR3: AISESDSTDTQY

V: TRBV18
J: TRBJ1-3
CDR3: ASSPPGHPGNTIY

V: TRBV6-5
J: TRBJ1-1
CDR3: ATLDRNTEAF

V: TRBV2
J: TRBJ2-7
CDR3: ASSIYEQY

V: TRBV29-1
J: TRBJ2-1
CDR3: SVEEQDLSLINEQF